The 7 T cell receptor beta chains in this list originate from one sample, sequenced in a study of T cells in Graves' hyperthyroidism and ophthalmopathy. The investigators amplified TCR beta CDR3 regions from RNA transcripts. When the TCR CDR3 underwent first-round RT-PCR, the HTBI primer set was used. TCRdb reanalysed the multiplex PCR reads using MiXCR and keeps one entry per CDR3 protein. The sample includes 600,000 to 700,000 distinct CDR3 sequences, 45% of them seen just once. Sequenced sample: peripheral blood or thyroid tissue (not recorded which). Receptors were obtained from an adult man with Graves' disease, either hyperthyroidism or ophthalmopathy (not recorded which).

The gene calls are TRBV2 and TRBJ1-2; D gene unclear. V shed 5 bases and J shed 9 bases, with 13 bases lying between them. The germline V gene has CDR1 SNHLY and CDR2 FYNNEI. The CDR3 has 12 residues. The CDR3, as DNA: TGTGCCAGCAGTTCCGCCCTAGTAAGCTACACCTTC. Its protein product is CASSSALVSYTF.

CDR3 loop: CASSSAGVSPLHF. CDR3 nucleotides: TGTGCCAGCAGCTCAGCAGGGGTTTCACCCCTCCACTTT. The chain joins TRBV7-9 to TRBJ1-6; tentative D call: TRBD1 (6 bases). Germline V gives CDR1 SEHNR, CDR2 FQNEAQ (reference sequence). CDR3 size: 13 residues. V was clipped by 4 bases and J by 9 bases, with 10 bases between them.

Regarding this clonotype: The limits of the CDR3 on the DNA are not certain, so only TCRdb's listed CDR3 is given. J is TRBJ1-2 and V is TRBV7-9; the D segment call TRBD1 is taken from the table without a DNA check. Including both end residues, the CDR3 is 19 amino acids long. The germline gives CDR1 SEHNR, CDR2 FQNEAQ (reference sequence). CDR3 in amino acids: CASSFYICSARTGNYGYTF.

CDR3 bases: TGTGCCAGCAGCTTCCCGGGACAGGGGGATTCACCCCTCCACTTT. It yields the protein CASSFPGQGDSPLHF. The genes are TRBV7-9 and TRBJ1-6, with TRBD1 matching 11 bases. This CDR3 spans 15 amino acids. V was clipped by 3 bases and J by 8 bases; unmatched bases: 3. Germline V gives CDR1 SEHNR, CDR2 FQNEAQ (reference sequence).

This clonotype was seen only once. The rearrangement joins TRBV29-1 to TRBJ1-6; TRBD1 might be the D (5 bases). V was clipped by 4 bases and J by 7 bases, with 14 bases between them. Germline V gene data show CDR1 as SQVTM and CDR2 as ANQGSEA. The CDR3 covers 14 residues. CDR3 DNA: TGCAGCGTTGTTCCGTCAGGGAGAAATTCACCCCTCCACTTT. Translating it yields CSVVPSGRNSPLHF.

The chain joins TRBV5-8 to TRBJ1-1, with 9 nucleotides matching TRBD1. The germline CDR1 and CDR2 sequences are SGHTS and YDEGEE. This CDR3 comprises 15 residues. Trimming at V came to 4 bases and at J to 5 bases, leaving 9 bases not matched to a gene. CDR3 residues: CASSPLQGARTEAFF. The DNA for the CDR3 is TGTGCCAGCAGCCCACTACAGGGGGCGCGGACTGAAGCTTTCTTT.

This chain uses TRBV6-5 with TRBJ1-2; D gene ambiguous. CDR1 is MNHEY and CDR2 is SVGAGI in the germline V gene. V was trimmed by 5 bases and J by 3 bases, leaving 19 bases between them. The CDR3 runs 16 residues. The CDR3 here is CASSPRRFTAYYGYTF. The DNA of the CDR3 is TGTGCCAGCAGTCCGCGTCGCTTTACGGCTTACTATGGCTACACCTTC.